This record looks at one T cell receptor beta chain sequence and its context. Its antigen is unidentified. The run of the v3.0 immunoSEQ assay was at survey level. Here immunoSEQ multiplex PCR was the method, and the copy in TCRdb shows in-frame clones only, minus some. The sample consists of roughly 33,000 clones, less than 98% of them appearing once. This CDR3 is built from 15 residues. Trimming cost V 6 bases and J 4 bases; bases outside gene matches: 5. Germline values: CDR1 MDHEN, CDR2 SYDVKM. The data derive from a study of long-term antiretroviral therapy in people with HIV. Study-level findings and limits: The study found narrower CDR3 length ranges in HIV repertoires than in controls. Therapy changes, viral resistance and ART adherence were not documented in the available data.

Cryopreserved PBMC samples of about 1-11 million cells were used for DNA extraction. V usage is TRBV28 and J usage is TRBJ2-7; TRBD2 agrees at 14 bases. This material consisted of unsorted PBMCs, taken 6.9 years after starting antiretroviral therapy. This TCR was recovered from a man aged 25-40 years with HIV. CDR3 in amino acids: CASSPGTSGGYEQYF. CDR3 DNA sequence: TGTGCCAGCAGCCCCGGGACTAGCGGGGGTTACGAGCAGTACTTC.